This T cell receptor (beta chain) was captured in a study of T cell repertoires in cytomegalovirus infection. Broader study findings: There were HLA-C-restricted CMV-specific TCR beta clonotypes dominating the ex vivo response.

The length of the CDR3 is 14 residues. Losses at the gene ends were 4 bases for V and 9 bases for J; bases not matched to a gene: 6. In germline, CDR1 is KGHSH, CDR2 LQKENI. Comments on this clonotype: Antigen unknown.

From the reads, TCRdb called clonotypes with MiXCR, one entry per CDR3 protein. The sample consists of hundreds of thousands of distinct CDR3 sequences, more than 40% of them appearing once. The TCR sequence derives from a human donor in good health (CMV status not recorded). Some clones in this sample may be carry-over from other donors' samples. Source: cultured PBMCs, taken from culture after CMV antigen stimulation. The chain couples TRBV18 to TRBJ2-1; 10 nucleotides match TRBD2. The CDR3, as DNA: TGTGCCAGCTCACGTCCTAGCGGGAGTCCTGAGCAGTTCTTC. This translates into CASSRPSGSPEQFF.